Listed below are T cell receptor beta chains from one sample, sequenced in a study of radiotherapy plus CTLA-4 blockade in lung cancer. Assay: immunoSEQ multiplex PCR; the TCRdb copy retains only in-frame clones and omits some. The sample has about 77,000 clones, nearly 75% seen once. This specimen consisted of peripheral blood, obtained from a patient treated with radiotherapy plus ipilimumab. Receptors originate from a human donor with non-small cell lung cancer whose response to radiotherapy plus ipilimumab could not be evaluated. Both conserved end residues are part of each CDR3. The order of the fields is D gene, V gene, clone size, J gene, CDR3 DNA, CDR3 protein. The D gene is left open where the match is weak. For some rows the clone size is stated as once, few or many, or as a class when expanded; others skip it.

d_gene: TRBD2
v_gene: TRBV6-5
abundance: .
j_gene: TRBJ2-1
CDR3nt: TGTGCCAGCAGTTACTTATCTAGCGGGGCAAACAATGAGCAGTTCTTC
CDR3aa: CASSYLSSGANNEQFF

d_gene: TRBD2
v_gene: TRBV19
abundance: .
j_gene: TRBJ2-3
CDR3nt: TGTGCCAGTATCCGCGGGGGGGCCGGCACAGATACGCAGTATTTT
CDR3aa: CASIRGGAGTDTQYF

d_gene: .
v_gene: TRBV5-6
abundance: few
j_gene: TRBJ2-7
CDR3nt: TGTGCCAGCACCCAAACGGGACTTTACTCCTACGAGCAGTACTTC
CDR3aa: CASTQTGLYSYEQYF

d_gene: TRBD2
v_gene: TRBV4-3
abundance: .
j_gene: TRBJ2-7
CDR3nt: TGCGCCAGCAGCCAGCACCTAGCGGTTCCAGGCGAGCAGTACTTC
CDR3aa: CASSQHLAVPGEQYF

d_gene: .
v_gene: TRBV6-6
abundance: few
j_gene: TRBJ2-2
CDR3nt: TGTGCCAGCAGCTTCAGACAACCCGGGGAGCTGTTTTTT
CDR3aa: CASSFRQPGELFF

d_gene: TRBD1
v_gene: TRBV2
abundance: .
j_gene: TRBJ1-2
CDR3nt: TGTGCCAGCAGTGAACTAACAGGGGGCGCCTCCTATGGCTACACCTTC
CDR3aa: CASSELTGGASYGYTF

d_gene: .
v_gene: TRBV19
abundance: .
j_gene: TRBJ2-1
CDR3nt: TGTGCCAGTAGTGCGGGGGCTTACAATGAGCAGTTCTTC
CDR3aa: CASSAGAYNEQFF

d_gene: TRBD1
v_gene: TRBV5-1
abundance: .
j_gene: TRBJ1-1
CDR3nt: TGCGCCAGCAGCTCGGACAGGGGGCAAACTGAAGCTTTCTTT
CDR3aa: CASSSDRGQTEAFF

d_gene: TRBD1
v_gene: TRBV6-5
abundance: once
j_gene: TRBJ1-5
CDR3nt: TGTGCCAGCAGTCGATTGACAGGGAGCAATCAGCCCCAGCATTTT
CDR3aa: CASSRLTGSNQPQHF

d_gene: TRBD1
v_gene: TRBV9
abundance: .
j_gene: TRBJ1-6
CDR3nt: TGTGCCAGCAGCGACACCGGGACAGGGAATTCACCCCTCCACTTT
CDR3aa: CASSDTGTGNSPLHF

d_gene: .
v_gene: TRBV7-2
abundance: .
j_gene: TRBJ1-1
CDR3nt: TGTGCCAGCAGCATGGACAGATTGGCCCCTGAAGCTTTCTTT
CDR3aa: CASSMDRLAPEAFF

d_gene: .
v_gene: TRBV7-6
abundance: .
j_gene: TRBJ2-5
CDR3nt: TGTGCCAGCAGCACCGTTCAGGGTTGGCAGACCCAGTACTTC
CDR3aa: CASSTVQGWQTQYF

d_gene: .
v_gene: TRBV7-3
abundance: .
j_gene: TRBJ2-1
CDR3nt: TGTGCCAGCAGCTCGGGACTTGGCGGGGAGCAGTTCTTC
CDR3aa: CASSSGLGGEQFF

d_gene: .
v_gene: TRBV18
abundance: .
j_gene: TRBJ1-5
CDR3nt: TGTGCCAGCTCACAGCGGGACGGGGGTAATCAGCCCCAGCATTTT
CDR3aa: CASSQRDGGNQPQHF

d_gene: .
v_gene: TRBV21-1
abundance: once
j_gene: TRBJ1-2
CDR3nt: TGTGCCAGCAGCCTCGGGAGACGGTTGGAGATGGGCTACACCTTC
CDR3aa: CASSLGRRLEMGYTF

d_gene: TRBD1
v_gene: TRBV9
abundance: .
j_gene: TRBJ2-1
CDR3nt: TGTGCCACCTCAGGGACAGGGACCTTTTCCTACAATGAGCAGTTCTTC
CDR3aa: CATSGTGTFSYNEQFF

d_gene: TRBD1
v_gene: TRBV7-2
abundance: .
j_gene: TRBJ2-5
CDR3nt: TGTGCCAGCAGCCTGACGGGACAGGGGGCGTGGGAGCAGTACTTC
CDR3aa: CASSLTGQGAWEQYF

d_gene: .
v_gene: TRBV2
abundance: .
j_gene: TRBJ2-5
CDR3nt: TGTGCCAGCAGTGAGTCGGCCGGGGAGACCCAGTACTTC
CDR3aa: CASSESAGETQYF

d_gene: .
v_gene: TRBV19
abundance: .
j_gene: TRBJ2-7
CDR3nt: TGTGCCAGTAGTACGAGCTGGAGTGGGTACTCCTACGAGCAGTACTTC
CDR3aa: CASSTSWSGYSYEQYF

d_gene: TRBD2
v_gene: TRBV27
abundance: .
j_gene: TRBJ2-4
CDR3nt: TGTGCCAGCAGTCCGACTAGCGGAGCGATCCGAGTTCAGTACTTC
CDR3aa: CASSPTSGAIRVQYF

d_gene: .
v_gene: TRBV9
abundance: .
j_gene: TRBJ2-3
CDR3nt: TGTGCCAGCAGCGTCAACACAGATACGCAGTATTTT
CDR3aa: CASSVNTDTQYF

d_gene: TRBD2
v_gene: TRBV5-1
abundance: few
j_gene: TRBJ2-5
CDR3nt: TGCGCCAGCAGCTTGCGGGGGGGCCAAGAGACCCAGTACTTC
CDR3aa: CASSLRGGQETQYF

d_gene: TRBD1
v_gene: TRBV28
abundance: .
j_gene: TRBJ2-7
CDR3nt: TGTGCCAGCAGTTCCCTGGACAGGGGGCAGGGGGAGCAGTACTTC
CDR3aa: CASSSLDRGQGEQYF

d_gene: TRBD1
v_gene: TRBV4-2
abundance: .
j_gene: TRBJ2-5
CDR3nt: TGTGCCAGCAGCCCGCCGACAGGGAATGGAGAGACCCAGTACTTC
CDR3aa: CASSPPTGNGETQYF

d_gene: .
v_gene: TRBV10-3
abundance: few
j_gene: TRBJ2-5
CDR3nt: TGTGCCATCAGTGCTCCAACAGGGGGGGGAGGGGAGACCCAGTACTTC
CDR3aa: CAISAPTGGGGETQYF

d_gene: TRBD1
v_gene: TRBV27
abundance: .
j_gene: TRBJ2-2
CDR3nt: TGTGCCAGCGTATCCCCTCTTGACAGGGGCGGAACCGGGGAGCTGTTTTTT
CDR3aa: CASVSPLDRGGTGELFF

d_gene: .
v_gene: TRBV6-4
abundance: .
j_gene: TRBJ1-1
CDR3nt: TGTGCCAGCAGTGACGGGGGCGAGGCTTTCTTT
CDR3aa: CASSDGGEAFF

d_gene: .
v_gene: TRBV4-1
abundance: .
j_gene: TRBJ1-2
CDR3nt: TGCGCCAGCAGCCAAATAATAAACTATGGCTACACCTTC
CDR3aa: CASSQIINYGYTF

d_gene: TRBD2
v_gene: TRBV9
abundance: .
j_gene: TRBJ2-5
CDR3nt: TGTGCCAGCAGCGGGGGACTAGCGGCAGAAGAGACCCAGTACTTC
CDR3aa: CASSGGLAAEETQYF

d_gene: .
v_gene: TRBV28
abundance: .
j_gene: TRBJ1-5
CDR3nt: TGTGCCAGCAGGGGGACAATAGATACTCAGCCCCAGCATTTT
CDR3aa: CASRGTIDTQPQHF

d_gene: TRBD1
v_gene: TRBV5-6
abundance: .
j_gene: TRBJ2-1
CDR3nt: TGTGCCAGCAGCGATCCGACAGGGACCTCCTACAATGAGCAGTTCTTC
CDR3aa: CASSDPTGTSYNEQFF

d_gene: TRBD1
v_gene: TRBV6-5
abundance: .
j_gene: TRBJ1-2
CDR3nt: TGTGCCAGCAGTGCGTCCCGGGACAGGGACTACACCTTC
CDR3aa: CASSASRDRDYTF

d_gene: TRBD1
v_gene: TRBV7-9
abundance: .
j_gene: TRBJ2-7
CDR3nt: TGTGCCAGCAGCTCCCCGGGACAGGGGGCTCACGAGCAGTACTTC
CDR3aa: CASSSPGQGAHEQYF

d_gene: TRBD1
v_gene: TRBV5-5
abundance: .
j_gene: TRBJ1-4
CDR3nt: TGTGCCAGCAGCTCGGGACAGGGTGGCGAAAAACTGTTTTTT
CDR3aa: CASSSGQGGEKLFF

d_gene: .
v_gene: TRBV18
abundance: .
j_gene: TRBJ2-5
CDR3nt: TGTGCCAGCTCACCAGGGCCTGAGACCCAGTACTTC
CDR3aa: CASSPGPETQYF

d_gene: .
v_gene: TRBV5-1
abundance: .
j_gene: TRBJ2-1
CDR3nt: TGCGCCAGCAGAGCCGGGGGACTCCGGATGTACAATGAGCAGTTCTTC
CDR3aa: CASRAGGLRMYNEQFF

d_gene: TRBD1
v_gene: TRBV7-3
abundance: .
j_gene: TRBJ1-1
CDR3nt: TGTGCCAGCAGCCAAGAGGGACAGGGGGCTGTCACTGAAGCTTTCTTT
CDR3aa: CASSQEGQGAVTEAFF

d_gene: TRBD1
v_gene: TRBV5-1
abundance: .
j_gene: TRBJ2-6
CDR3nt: TGCGCCAGCAGCTCCGTACAGGGGGCCATGTCGGGGGCCAACGTCCTGACTTTC
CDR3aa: CASSSVQGAMSGANVLTF

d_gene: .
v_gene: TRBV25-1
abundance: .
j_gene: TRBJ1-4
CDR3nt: TGTGCCAGCAGTTCGCGGGGATGGGGTGAAAAACTGTTTTTT
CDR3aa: CASSSRGWGEKLFF

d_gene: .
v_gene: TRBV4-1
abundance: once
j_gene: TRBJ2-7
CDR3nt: TGCGCCAGCAGCCAAGAGGCCTGGTCACCGACCTACGAGCAGTACTTC
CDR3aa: CASSQEAWSPTYEQYF

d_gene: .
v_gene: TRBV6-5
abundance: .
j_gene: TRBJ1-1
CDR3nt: TGTGCCAGCAGTTACACGGGGTACACTGAAGCTTTCTTT
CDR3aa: CASSYTGYTEAFF

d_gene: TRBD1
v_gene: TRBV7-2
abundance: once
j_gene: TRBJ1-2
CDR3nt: TGTGCCAGCAGCTTAGGACAGGACAGGGTCTCACGGCGCACCTTC
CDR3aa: CASSLGQDRVSRRTF

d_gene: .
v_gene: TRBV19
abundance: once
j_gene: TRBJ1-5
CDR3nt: TGTGCCAGTAGTTTTCAGGGCGGGAGACAGCCCCAGCATTTT
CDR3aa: CASSFQGGRQPQHF

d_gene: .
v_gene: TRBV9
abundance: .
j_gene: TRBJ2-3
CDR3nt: TGTGCCAGCAGCGCCAGAACCACAGATACGCAGTATTTT
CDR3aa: CASSARTTDTQYF

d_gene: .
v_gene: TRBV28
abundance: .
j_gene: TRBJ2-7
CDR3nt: TGTGCCAGCAGTCCAGACGACTACGAGCAGTACTTC
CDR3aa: CASSPDDYEQYF

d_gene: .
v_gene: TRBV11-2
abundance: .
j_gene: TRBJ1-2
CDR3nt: TGTGCCAGCAGCTTAGGGGCATCTGGCTACACCTTC
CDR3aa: CASSLGASGYTF

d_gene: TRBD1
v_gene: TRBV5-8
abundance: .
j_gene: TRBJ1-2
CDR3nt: TGTGCCAGCAGCTTGTTGGGGCAGGGGGATGGCTACACCTTC
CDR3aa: CASSLLGQGDGYTF

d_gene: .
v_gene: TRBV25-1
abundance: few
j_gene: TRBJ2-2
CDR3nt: TGTGCCAGCAGCCAACCTAGCTACACCGGGGAGCTGTTTTTT
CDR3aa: CASSQPSYTGELFF

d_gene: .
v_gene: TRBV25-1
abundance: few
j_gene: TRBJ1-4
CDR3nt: TGTGCCAGCAGTGAATACCCGGGCGGGGATGAAAAACTGTTTTTT
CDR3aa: CASSEYPGGDEKLFF

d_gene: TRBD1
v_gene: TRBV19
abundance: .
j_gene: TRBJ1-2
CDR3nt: TGTGCCAGTACCTCCAGGACAGGGGTGAGCTATGGCTACACCTTC
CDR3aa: CASTSRTGVSYGYTF

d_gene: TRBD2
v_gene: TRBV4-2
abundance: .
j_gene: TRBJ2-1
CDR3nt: TGTGCCAGCAGCCAACAGGGACTAGCGGTGACGCCCTCCTACAATGAGCAGTTCTTC
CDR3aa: CASSQQGLAVTPSYNEQFF

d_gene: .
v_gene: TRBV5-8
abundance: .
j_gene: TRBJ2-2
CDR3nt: TGTGCCAGCAGACCGGACACGCCCGGGGAGCTGTTTTTT
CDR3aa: CASRPDTPGELFF

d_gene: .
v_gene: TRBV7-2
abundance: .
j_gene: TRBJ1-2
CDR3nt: TGTGCCAGCAGCTTTGGCCAGCTAGTTAACTATGGCTACACCTTC
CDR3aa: CASSFGQLVNYGYTF

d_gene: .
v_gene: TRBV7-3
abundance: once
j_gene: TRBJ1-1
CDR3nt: TGTGCCAGCAGCTTAGACGCGGCGGGGGACACTGAAGCTTTCTTT
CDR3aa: CASSLDAAGDTEAFF

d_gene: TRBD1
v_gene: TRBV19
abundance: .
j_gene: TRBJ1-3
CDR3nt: TGTGCCAGTAGTACTCGACAGGGCACTGGAAACACCATATATTTT
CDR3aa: CASSTRQGTGNTIYF